This TCR beta chain is from a study of cytomegalovirus exposure and HLA in healthy donors (dated by TCRdb to about 2017). The study in broad terms: An earlier analysis of roughly 630 of the donors reported more than 250 Gb of sequence data and some 120 million unique TCR beta sequences from roughly 180 million T cells. Of the 398 genotyped donors, approximately 83% fell in the genetic ancestry cluster associated with self-reported Caucasian donors. To predict cytomegalovirus infection status, the study combined high-throughput TCR immunosequencing, statistical association of individual TCRs with disease status, and machine learning. In a later analysis, previously published TCR beta repertoires from several hundred donors were re-analyzed and high-resolution HLA genotyping was added so that TCR occurrence patterns could be studied. The later analysis used no new phenotypic data to find candidate immune exposures, relying instead on TCR beta sequences and their occurrence across donors. About 300 gigabases of sequencing data and approximately 93 million unique TCR sequences were included in an early release covering around 600 HLA-typed donors. Because of strong linkage in the cohort, 5 or 6 DR-DQ haplotypes were treated as single units for association and clustering. Both class I and class II loci were covered by HLA typing, at four-digit resolution. A later genetic analysis used genome-wide SNP genotypes for about three fifths of the 666 donors, treating that subset as a discovery cohort. An earlier analysis of 587 of the donors used high-throughput TCR beta sequencing to judge whether each TCR beta V gene segment behaved as functional or pseudogenic. Alongside the repertoire data, information on donor age, sex, ethnicity and CMV serostatus was compiled. The T cell repertoires of 666 subjects were profiled by immunosequencing and related to cytomegalovirus serostatus. A separate validation cohort of about 110 different subjects was used in addition to the approximately 700-subject first cohort. The aim of the study was to test whether cataloging public T cell receptors could identify signatures of past pathogen exposure. The number of donors typed differed by locus, with roughly 620-630 for A, B, C, DRB1 and DQB1, around 520 for DQA1, about 610 for DPA1, and some 470 for DPB1. All discovery cohort repertoires had been generated on a single sequencing platform. Among about 400 genotyped donors of the cohort, an average of around 220,000 unique TCR beta nucleotide sequences was sequenced per donor, of which 15% to 20% were non-productive.

Results the study describes overall, beyond this receptor: In vitro tests confirmed that a few of the cytomegalovirus-associated TCR beta chains recognize cytomegalovirus antigens. Because counts were too low, some 17 rarely observed V segments, including chromosome 9 orphons, were left out of the earlier analysis of 587 of the donors. At a false discovery rate of 0.05, a later analysis linked under 20,000 TCR beta sequences to specific HLA alleles. According to a later analysis, TCR association rates differed among HLA loci, with DRB1 alleles showing the most associated TCRs and HLA-C alleles showing the fewest. The classifier was reported to diagnose cytomegalovirus status with high specificity and sensitivity in both the original and validation cohorts. HLA typing was unavailable for some donors at each locus, so association tests used only the typed subset. The study gave a list of around 170 TCR beta chains associated with cytomegalovirus. The presence/absence analyses assumed that sequencing depth was roughly uniform across donors, and that assumption may not be true. Most TCR sequences were observed very rarely across donors, whereas some public TCRs were present in many individuals. Some IMGT-functional V segments, including TRBV6-2 and TRBV6-3, could not be told apart with the 87-base-pair reads, so those segments were excluded. An association between a missense DCLRE1C variant and V-gene and J-gene trimming of TCR beta chains was found in a later genetic analysis and replicated in an independent cohort. When HLA alleles, especially DR and DQ, strongly co-occurred, attributing TCR associations to individual alleles was difficult. In this cohort, only TCR beta chains were sequenced, and detectable features were limited by the absence of alpha or paired-chain data. According to a later analysis, parvovirus B19, influenza, CMV and Epstein-Barr virus appeared linked to several top co-occurrence clusters. Linkage disequilibrium might explain the correlated functional status among segregating V segments, but an unknown experimental factor could not be ruled out. A later analysis found that most CMV-associated TCR beta chains appeared HLA-restricted, with HLA associations seemingly driven largely by CMV exposure. Compared with the 666-donor mean, donors in an Asian-associated ancestry cluster had fewer N-insertions in productive TCRs, according to a later genetic analysis. For the cohort, immune exposure information was limited to CMV serostatus. In an earlier analysis of some 500 of the donors, most TCR beta V segments were observed in productive rearrangements about 87% or about 30% of the time, broadly matching IMGT annotations. In a later analysis, HLA-associated TCR beta chains showed more clonal expansion and lower generation probabilities than non-associated chains that were equally common. A group of highly shared sequence variants was considered likely to be a technical artifact of the sequencing pipeline. The authors suggested that the approach could potentially be extended to other disease states and immunological phenotypes. A further reported finding was that TCR beta sequences accurately predicted the HLA-A and HLA-B alleles for most subjects in the first cohort.

Library preparation used the immunoSEQ multiplex PCR assay. A mixture of 60 forward primers for TCR Vbeta segments and 13 reverse primers for TCR Jbeta segments was used in the multiplex PCR. The CDR3 region of rearranged TCR beta genes was amplified from genomic DNA by a multiplex PCR assay. The amplified TCR beta libraries were sequenced on the Illumina HiSeq System as 87-base-pair reads. Per the authors' processing: A later analysis counted about 80 million unique TCR beta chains across the roughly 700 repertoires, and roughly 11 million of these chains were shared by at least two donors. A nearest-neighbor algorithm error-corrected the raw reads and collapsed the reads into unique sequences, merging closely related sequences to remove PCR and sequencing errors. V, D and J gene segments were assigned by aligning CDR3 sequences to IMGT reference sequences. Each retained sequence needed at least a six-nucleotide match to both a V gene segment and a J gene segment. A rearrangement was called productive if the CDR3 had no stop codons and remained in frame with V and J, and every other rearrangement was called non-productive. Following IMGT convention, CDR3 was defined as the stretch from the second conserved V-encoded cysteine up to the conserved J-encoded phenylalanine. The earlier analysis of 500 to 750 of the donors excluded any sequence lacking an unambiguous match to a single V gene segment. In an earlier analysis of some 590 of the donors, a V segment was called functional when productive rearrangements were above 56.7%, and segregating when the standard deviation between donors exceeded 5%. A statistical classification framework was developed to diagnose cytomegalovirus status using the catalog of TCR beta chain sequences. In a later analysis, V and J genes were assigned by comparing TCR nucleotide sequences against IMGT/GENE-DB human TR gene sequences. The TCRdist pipeline was used in a later analysis to assign CDR3 sequences and most-parsimonious VDJ recombination scenarios. In a later analysis, every TCR beta chain was defined by the combination of its CDR3 amino acid sequence and its V-gene family, and reads without a unique V-gene family were dropped. As a way to deal with suspected cross-contamination and a sequencing artifact, a later analysis dropped 450 to 700 nucleotide sequences that were highly shared and had low generation probability. In a later analysis, a clonal expansion index for each public chain was calculated from normalized within-repertoire ranks of inferred template counts. In a later analysis, generation probabilities were computed with a VDJ recombination model fitted to out-of-frame rearrangements, and the resulting probabilities were checked against IGoR. In a later analysis, TCR-TCR, TCR-HLA and TCR-CMV co-occurrence was scored with hypergeometric tests, and a repertoire-size bias correction was applied to TCR pairs. To estimate false discovery rates, a later analysis permuted the HLA or CMV assignments 20 times. In a later analysis, co-occurring TCRs were grouped with DBSCAN, and TCRdist sequence similarity was added when clustering was performed within HLA-allele-positive subsets. Repertoires with fewer than 30,000 or more than 120,000 public chains, plus five repertoires with anomalous nucleotide sharing, were excluded from co-occurrence clustering. In TCRdb, the immuneACCESS table is reduced to in-frame sequences with V and J assigned. These tables do not hold every clone; where another copy was compared, an unresolved V gene accounts for under half, and the others remain unexplained. V and J calls and clone size follow that table, whereas D and trimming were derived from the DNA. The sample yields some 140,000 clones; approximately 80% were counted once. The ten largest clonotypes hold over 3% of the sample.

Based on the germline V gene, the CDR1 and CDR2 sequences are MDHEN and SYDVKM. The CDR3 spans 12 residues, from the cysteine through the phenylalanine. The read is trimmed to its CDR3 DNA, 36 bases read in frame from base 1. V is reduced by 1 base and J by 8 bases, leaving a spacing of 8 bases between them. The cohort comprised around 690 healthy bone marrow donors. All cohort members were sampled while nominally healthy, although unrecorded immune exposures were likely present. The donor tested CMV seronegative, placing the donor among the roughly 340 seronegative members of the cohort. A peripheral blood sample was provided by each donor, and peripheral blood mononuclear cells were used for TCR beta sequencing. The Qiagen DNeasy Blood Extraction Kit was used to extract genomic DNA from the blood cell samples. In regard to this clone: There is no known antigen for this receptor. The input lacks base qualities; no much larger clone sits a single base away.

The TCR comes from a woman aged 40 to 49 in good health and CMV-seronegative. The sequenced sample was PBMCs. Recombination connected TRBV28 to TRBJ1-1; the D gene lacks a confident call. CDR3 region: CASSLLPGEAFF. In nucleotide form, the sequence is TGTGCCAGCAGTTTATTACCTGGCGAAGCTTTCTTT. Where the CDR3 stops, the reference TRBV28 and TRBJ1-1 genes take over; the full variable domain is DVKVTQSSRYLVKRTGEKVFLECVQDMDHENMFWYRQDPGLGLRLIYFSYDVKMKEKGDIPEGYSVSREKKERFSLILESASTNQTSMYLCASSLLPGEAFFGQGTRLTVV.